These 3 T cell receptor beta chains were sequenced from one sample in a study of T cell repertoires in cytomegalovirus infection. Via MiXCR, TCRdb re-called the reads, giving one row per CDR3 protein. The sample records around 450,000 distinct CDR3 sequences, under 40% being singletons. The sequencing sample was made of PBMCs. Receptor source: a human donor in good health (CMV status not recorded). Some clones in this sample may be carry-over from other donors' samples.

This clonotype has a handful of counts. The V call is TRBV6-2 or TRBV6-3, the J call TRBJ2-7; D gene ambiguous. The CDR3 consists of 15 residues. V was cut by 0 bases and J by 5 bases, with 14 bases left in between. CDR1 MNHEY and CDR2 SVGEGT come from the germline V gene. CDR3 residues: CASSYSDETPNEQYF. The CDR3 DNA is TGTGCCAGCAGTTACTCAGATGAGACCCCCAACGAGCAGTACTTC.

The rearrangement uses TRBV6-5 and TRBJ1-2, with D possibly matching TRBD1 (5 bases). Germline CDR1 reads MNHEY; CDR2 reads SVGAGI. Trimming removed 7 bases from V and 5 bases from J, with 14 bases in between. The CDR3 consists of 13 residues. CDR3 coding DNA: TGTGCCAGCACCGAAGCGGGGGGGTATGGCTACACCTTC. This sequence encodes CASTEAGGYGYTF.

The chain carries TRBV12-3 or TRBV12-4 and TRBJ1-2; 11 bases map to TRBD1. V trimming: 6 bases; J trimming: 6 bases; junction bases outside the gene matches: 9. The CDR3 is 15 amino acids. The CDR3 sequence is CASRSTGQGEDGYTF. CDR3 nucleotides: TGTGCCAGCAGGAGCACGGGACAGGGGGAAGATGGCTACACCTTC.